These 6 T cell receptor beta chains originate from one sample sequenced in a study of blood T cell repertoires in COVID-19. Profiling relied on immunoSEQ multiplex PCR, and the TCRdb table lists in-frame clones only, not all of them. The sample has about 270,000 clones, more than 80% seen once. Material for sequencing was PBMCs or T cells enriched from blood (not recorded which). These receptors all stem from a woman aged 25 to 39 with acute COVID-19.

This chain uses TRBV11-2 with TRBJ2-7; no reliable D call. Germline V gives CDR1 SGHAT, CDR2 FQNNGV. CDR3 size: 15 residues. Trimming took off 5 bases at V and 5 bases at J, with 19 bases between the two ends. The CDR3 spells CASSLTGSRRNEQYF. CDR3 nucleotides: TGTGCCAGCAGCCTCACCGGGTCCCGGCGAAACGAGCAGTACTTC.

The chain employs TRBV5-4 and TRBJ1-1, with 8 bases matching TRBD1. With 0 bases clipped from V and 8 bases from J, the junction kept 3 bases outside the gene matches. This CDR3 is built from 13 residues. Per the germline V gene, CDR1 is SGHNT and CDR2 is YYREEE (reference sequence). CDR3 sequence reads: CASSLARTGEAFF. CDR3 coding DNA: TGTGCCAGCAGCTTGGCAAGGACAGGGGAAGCTTTCTTT.

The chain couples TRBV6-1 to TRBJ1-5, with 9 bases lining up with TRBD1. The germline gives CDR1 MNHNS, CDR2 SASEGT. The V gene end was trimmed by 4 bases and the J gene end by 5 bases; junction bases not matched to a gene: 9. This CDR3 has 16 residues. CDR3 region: CASSGMGTGFDQPQHF. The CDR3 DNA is TGTGCCAGCAGTGGAATGGGGACAGGGTTTGATCAGCCCCAGCATTTT.

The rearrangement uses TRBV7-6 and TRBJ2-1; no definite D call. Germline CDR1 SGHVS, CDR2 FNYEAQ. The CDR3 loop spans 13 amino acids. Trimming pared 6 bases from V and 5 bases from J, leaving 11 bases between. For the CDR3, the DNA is TGTGCCAGCAGTTCTGTCCTCGACAATGAGCAGTTCTTC. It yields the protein CASSSVLDNEQFF.

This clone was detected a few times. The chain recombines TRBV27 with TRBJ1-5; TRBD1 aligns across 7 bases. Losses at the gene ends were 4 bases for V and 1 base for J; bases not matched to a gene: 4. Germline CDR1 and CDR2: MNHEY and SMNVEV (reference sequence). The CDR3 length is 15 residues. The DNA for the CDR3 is TGTGCCAGCAGTTCACTACAGGGGAGCAATCAGCCCCAGCATTTT. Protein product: CASSSLQGSNQPQHF.

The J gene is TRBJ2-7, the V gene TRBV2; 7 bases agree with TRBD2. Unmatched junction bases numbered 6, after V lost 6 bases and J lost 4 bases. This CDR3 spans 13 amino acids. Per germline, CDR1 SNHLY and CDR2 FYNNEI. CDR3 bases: TGTGCCAGCAGGGCTAGCGGAGATTACGAGCAGTACTTC. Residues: CASRASGDYEQYF.